Described below is a single T cell receptor beta chain sequence and its context. Its antigen is unknown. The donors (healthy individuals) were bone marrow donors. The germline V gene has CDR1 SEHNR and CDR2 FQNEAQ (reference sequence). V gave up 5 bases and J gave up 4 bases, with 14 bases separating them. CDR3 length: 15 amino acids. PCR involved 60 Vbeta and 13 Jbeta primers. Method: immunoSEQ multiplex PCR; TCRdb's copy keeps in-frame clones and lacks some. This sample has roughly 90,000 clones; 65% to 85% occur once, and the top ten carry 2% to 2.5%. The data belong to a study of cytomegalovirus exposure and HLA in healthy donors. Study in general: Falling in the Caucasian-associated ancestry cluster were roughly 86% of 350 to 400 genotyped donors. Study-wide results and caveats: A later analysis by the authors found several of the most significant clusters apparently linked to common viral pathogens. Earlier results showed most TCR beta V segments being productive about 90% or about 30% of the time.

The V gene is TRBV7-9, the J gene TRBJ1-4; no definite D call. The sample taken for sequencing was PBMCs. The receptor was derived from a man aged 18 to 35 in good health and CMV-seronegative. CDR3 loop: CASSPGATRNEKLFF. The CDR3 DNA follows: TGTGCCAGCAGCCCGGGAGCTACTCGTAATGAAAAACTGTTTTTT.